These T cell receptor beta chains were read from a single sample in a study of cytomegalovirus exposure and HLA in healthy donors. The table came from immunoSEQ multiplex PCR; TCRdb's copy has only in-frame clones and leaves some out. The sample carries fewer than 200,000 clones, roughly 77% recorded once. Material: PBMCs. The receptors stem from a woman between 18 and 30 years old in good health and CMV-seronegative. The CDR3 runs from the conserved cysteine through the conserved F or W.

v_call cdr3_length cdr3_aa
TRBV28 12 CASSWPPDTQYF
TRBV4-1 16 CASSPLRTGGNYEQYF
TRBV6-6 16 CASSYTDSSYNSPLHF
TRBV2 16 CASSVARSSGANVLTF
TRBV28 16 CASSLGGTLSYNEQFF
TRBV7-2 15 CASSLGSAGNQPQHF
TRBV19 13 CASSMFQNTEAFF
TRBV7-9 15 CASSKGTQGYSPLHF
TRBV10-3 15 CAISESTGPTYGYTF
TRBV13 16 CASSRGLAGVGYEQYF
TRBV4-1 15 CASSQDRPGNTEAFF
TRBV28 14 CASSFLDRGDTQYF
TRBV6-1 14 CASMKFYSNQPQHF
TRBV10-3 15 CAISEPGGSTYEQYF
TRBV27 16 CASSLTGNQIYYEQYF
TRBV13 16 CASSIFRDRTAYEQYF
TRBV19 17 CASSIGGTTGANTEAFF
TRBV2 14 CASSEQGQYYEQYF
TRBV5-1 17 CASSPGLAGGPGYEQYF
TRBV4-1 18 CASSQGISGQGVHNEQYF
TRBV30 13 CAWSVFQNQPQHF
TRBV28 14 CASAGVNSYNEQFF
TRBV19 15 CATSSWDRERETQYF
TRBV6-1 14 CASSELVGDSPLHF
TRBV7-9 16 CASSHRPTGDYYGYTF
TRBV15 17 CTTSRDLRTGMNTEAFF